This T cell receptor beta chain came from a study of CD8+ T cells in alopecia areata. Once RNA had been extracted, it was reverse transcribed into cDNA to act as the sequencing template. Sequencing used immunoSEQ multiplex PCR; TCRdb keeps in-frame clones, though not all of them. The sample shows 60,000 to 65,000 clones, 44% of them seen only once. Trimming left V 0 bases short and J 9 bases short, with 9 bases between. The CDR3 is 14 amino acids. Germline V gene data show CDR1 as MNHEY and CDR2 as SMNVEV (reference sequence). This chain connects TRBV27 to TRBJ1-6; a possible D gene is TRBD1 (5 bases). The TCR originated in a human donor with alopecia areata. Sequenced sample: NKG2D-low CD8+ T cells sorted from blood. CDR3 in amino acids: CASSLSGAGSPLHF. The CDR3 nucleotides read TGTGCCAGCAGTTTATCAGGGGCTGGTTCACCCCTCCACTTT.